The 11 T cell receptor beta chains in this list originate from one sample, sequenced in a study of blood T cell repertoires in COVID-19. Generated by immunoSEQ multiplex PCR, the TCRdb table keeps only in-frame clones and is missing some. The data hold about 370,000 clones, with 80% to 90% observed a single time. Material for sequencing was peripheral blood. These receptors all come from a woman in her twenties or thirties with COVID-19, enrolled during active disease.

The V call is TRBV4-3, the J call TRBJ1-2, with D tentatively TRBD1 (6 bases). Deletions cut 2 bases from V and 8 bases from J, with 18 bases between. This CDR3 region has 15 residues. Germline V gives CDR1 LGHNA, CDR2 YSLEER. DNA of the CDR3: TGCGCCAGCAGCCAACAAACGCAGGGGTTGCGAGGCTACACCTTC. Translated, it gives CASSQQTQGLRGYTF.

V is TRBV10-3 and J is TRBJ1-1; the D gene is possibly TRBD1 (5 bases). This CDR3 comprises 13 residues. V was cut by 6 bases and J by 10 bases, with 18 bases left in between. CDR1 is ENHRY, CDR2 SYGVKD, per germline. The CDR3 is CAISERQGPGAFF. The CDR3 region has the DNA TGTGCCATCAGCGAACGCCAGGGTCCCGGAGCTTTCTTT.

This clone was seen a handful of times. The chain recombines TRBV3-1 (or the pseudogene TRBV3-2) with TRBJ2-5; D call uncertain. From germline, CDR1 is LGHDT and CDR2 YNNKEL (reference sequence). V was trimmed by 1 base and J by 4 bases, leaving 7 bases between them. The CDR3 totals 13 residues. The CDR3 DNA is TGTGCCAGCAGCCAAGTGAACGGAGAGACCCAGTACTTC. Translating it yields CASSQVNGETQYF.

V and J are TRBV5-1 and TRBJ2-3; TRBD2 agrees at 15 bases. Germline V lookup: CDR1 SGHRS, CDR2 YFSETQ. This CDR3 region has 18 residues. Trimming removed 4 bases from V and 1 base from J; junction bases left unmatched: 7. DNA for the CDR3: TGCGCCAGCAGCAGGGGACTAGCGGGGGGTAGGGGCACAGATACGCAGTATTTT. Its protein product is CASSRGLAGGRGTDTQYF.

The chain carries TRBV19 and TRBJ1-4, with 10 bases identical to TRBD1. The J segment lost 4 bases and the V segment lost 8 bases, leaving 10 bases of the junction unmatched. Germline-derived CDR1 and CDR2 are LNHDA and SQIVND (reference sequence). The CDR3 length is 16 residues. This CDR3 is CASAPGQGRDNEKLFF. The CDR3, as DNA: TGTGCCAGTGCCCCGGGACAGGGGCGGGATAATGAAAAACTGTTTTTT.

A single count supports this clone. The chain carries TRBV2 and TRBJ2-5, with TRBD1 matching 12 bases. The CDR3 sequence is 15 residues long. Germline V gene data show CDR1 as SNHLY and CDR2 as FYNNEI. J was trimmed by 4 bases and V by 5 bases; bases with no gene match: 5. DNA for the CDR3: TGTGCCAGCAGTCACCGGGACAGGGGGCGAGAGACCCAGTACTTC. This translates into CASSHRDRGRETQYF.

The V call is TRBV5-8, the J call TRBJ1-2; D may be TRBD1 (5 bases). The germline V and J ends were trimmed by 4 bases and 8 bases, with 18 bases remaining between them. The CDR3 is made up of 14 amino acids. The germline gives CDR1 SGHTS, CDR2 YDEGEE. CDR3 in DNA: TGTGCCAGCAGCCCCGGGAGGGGTACCTCCGGCTACACCTTC. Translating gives CASSPGRGTSGYTF.

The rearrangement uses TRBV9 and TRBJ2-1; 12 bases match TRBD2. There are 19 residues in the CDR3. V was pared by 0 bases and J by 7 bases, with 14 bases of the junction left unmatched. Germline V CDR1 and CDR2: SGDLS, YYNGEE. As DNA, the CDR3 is TGTGCCAGCAGCGTAGGAGGGGCTAGCGGGGGGGCCAGGGTAAATGAGCAGTTCTTC. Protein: CASSVGGASGGARVNEQFF.

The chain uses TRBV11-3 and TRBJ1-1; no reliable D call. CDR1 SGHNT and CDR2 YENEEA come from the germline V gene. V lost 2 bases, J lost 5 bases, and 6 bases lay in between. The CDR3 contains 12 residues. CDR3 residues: CASSLRGTEAFF. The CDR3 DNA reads TGTGCCAGCAGCTTAAGAGGTACTGAAGCTTTCTTT.

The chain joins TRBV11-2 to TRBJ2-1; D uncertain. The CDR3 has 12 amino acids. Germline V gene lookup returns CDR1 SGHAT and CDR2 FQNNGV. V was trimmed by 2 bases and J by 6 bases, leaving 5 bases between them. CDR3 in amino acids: CASSLSSNEQFF. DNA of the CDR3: TGTGCCAGCAGCTTATCATCCAATGAGCAGTTCTTC. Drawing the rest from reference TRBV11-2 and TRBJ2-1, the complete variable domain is EAGVAQSPRYKIIEKRQSVAFWCNPISGHATLYWYQQILGQGPKLLIQFQNNGVVDDSQLPKDRFSAERLKGVDSTLKIQPAKLEDSAVYLCASSLSSNEQFFGPGTRLTVL.

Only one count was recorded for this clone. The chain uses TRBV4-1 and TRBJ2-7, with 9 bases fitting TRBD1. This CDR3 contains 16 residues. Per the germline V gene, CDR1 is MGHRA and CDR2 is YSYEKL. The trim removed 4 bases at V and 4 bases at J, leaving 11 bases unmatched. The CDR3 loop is CASSPGQGRGMYEQYF. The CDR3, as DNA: TGCGCCAGCAGCCCGGGACAGGGCCGGGGGATGTACGAGCAGTACTTC.